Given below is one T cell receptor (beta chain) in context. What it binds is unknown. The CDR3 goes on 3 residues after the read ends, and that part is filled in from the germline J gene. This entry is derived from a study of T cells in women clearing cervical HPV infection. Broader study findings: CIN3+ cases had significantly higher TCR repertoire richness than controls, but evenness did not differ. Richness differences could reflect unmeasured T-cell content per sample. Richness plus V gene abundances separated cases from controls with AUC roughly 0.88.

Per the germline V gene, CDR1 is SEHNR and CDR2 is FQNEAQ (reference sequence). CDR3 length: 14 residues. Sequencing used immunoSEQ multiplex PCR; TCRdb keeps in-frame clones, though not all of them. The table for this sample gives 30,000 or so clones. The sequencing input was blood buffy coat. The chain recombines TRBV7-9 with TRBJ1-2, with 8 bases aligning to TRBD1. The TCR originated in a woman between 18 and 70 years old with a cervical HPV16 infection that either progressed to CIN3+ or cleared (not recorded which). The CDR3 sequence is CASSALQGVYDYTF. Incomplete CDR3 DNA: TGTGCCAGCAGCGCTTTACAGGGGGTCTACGAC.